The rows below give T cell receptor beta chains drawn from one sample of a study of OX40 agonist ivuxolimab in advanced cancers. TCRdb's table, derived via immunoSEQ multiplex PCR, lists solely in-frame clones and lacks some. The sample comprises roughly 50,000 clones, about 87% of which are singletons, and about a tenth rests with the top ten. The sequenced sample was CD4+ or CD8+ T cells sorted from blood, obtained in a trial of the OX40 agonist ivuxolimab. These receptors originate from an adult with an advanced solid tumor such as melanoma, head and neck, liver or kidney cancer. The CDR3 runs from the conserved cysteine through the conserved F or W. The order of the fields is clone size, J gene, V gene, D gene, CDR3 DNA, CDR3 protein. D genes are given only for firm matches. Clone size is shown for a subset of rows, as once, few, many or a class of expanded clone.

size: NA; J: TRBJ2-7; V: TRBV7-9; D: NA; DNA: TGTGCCAGCAGCTTAACCCAGACAGGACCCTACGAGCAGTACTTC; CDR3: CASSLTQTGPYEQYF
size: NA; J: TRBJ1-2; V: TRBV11-1; D: TRBD1; DNA: TGTGCCAGCAGCTTACCAGACAGGGGATTTCATGGCTACACCTTC; CDR3: CASSLPDRGFHGYTF
size: NA; J: TRBJ2-5; V: TRBV7-9; D: NA; DNA: TGTGCCAGCAGCTTAGCCGAGAGGGTCTCAAAGACCCAGTACTTC; CDR3: CASSLAERVSKTQYF
size: NA; J: TRBJ1-5; V: TRBV4-1; D: NA; DNA: TGCGCCAGCAGCCAAGATTTCAGGTTAGATAGCAATCAGCCCCAGCATTTT; CDR3: CASSQDFRLDSNQPQHF
size: medium-sized; J: TRBJ2-5; V: TRBV2; D: TRBD2; DNA: TGTGCCAGCAGTGATTTAGCGGGAGTTGCAGAGACCCAGTACTTC; CDR3: CASSDLAGVAETQYF
size: NA; J: TRBJ2-6; V: TRBV15; D: NA; DNA: TGTGCCACCAGCTACAGGGTTGGTGGGGCCAACGTCCTGACTTTC; CDR3: CATSYRVGGANVLTF
size: NA; J: TRBJ2-3; V: TRBV5-1; D: TRBD2; DNA: TGCGCCAGCAGCTTGGGTCTAGCGGGGTTCACAGATACGCAGTATTTT; CDR3: CASSLGLAGFTDTQYF
size: NA; J: TRBJ2-7; V: TRBV5-4; D: TRBD1; DNA: TGTGCCAGCAGCTTACCTCCGGGACAGGGATTGCCCGAGCAGTACTTC; CDR3: CASSLPPGQGLPEQYF
size: once; J: TRBJ1-2; V: TRBV19; D: TRBD1; DNA: TGTGCCAGTAGTAAGGGACAGGGGGCTGGGTATGGCTACACCTTC; CDR3: CASSKGQGAGYGYTF
size: NA; J: TRBJ2-1; V: TRBV21-1; D: NA; DNA: TGTGCCAGCAGCCAAGCGACTAGCGGGAGAGGGAATGAGCAGTTCTTC; CDR3: CASSQATSGRGNEQFF
size: NA; J: TRBJ1-3; V: TRBV6-5; D: NA; DNA: TGTGCCAGCAGTTACGGGAACCCGGGGGGCGGAAACACCATATATTTT; CDR3: CASSYGNPGGGNTIYF
size: NA; J: TRBJ2-7; V: TRBV5-8; D: NA; DNA: TGTGCCAGCAGCTTTTCCCAGACAGCCTACGAGCAGTACTTC; CDR3: CASSFSQTAYEQYF
size: few; J: TRBJ1-2; V: TRBV5-4; D: NA; DNA: TGTGCCAGCACCCCCGGGACGGACGGACCGCACTATGGCTACACCTTC; CDR3: CASTPGTDGPHYGYTF
size: NA; J: TRBJ1-1; V: TRBV6-1; D: NA; DNA: TGTGCCAGCAGTCAGGTGAGGGGGAAGAACACTGAAGCTTTCTTT; CDR3: CASSQVRGKNTEAFF
size: medium-sized; J: TRBJ1-1; V: TRBV9; D: TRBD1; DNA: TGTGCCAGCAGCGTTACCGGGACAGGGGGCTATGAAGCTTTCTTT; CDR3: CASSVTGTGGYEAFF
size: once; J: TRBJ2-3; V: TRBV13; D: NA; DNA: TGTGCCAGCAGCTTTGAGGAGGGCCAGGATACGCAGTATTTT; CDR3: CASSFEEGQDTQYF
size: NA; J: TRBJ1-2; V: TRBV7-9; D: NA; DNA: TGTGCCAGCAGCAGCCTTGAGGGGCGAGCTAACTATGGCTACACCTTC; CDR3: CASSSLEGRANYGYTF
size: NA; J: TRBJ1-2; V: TRBV9; D: TRBD1; DNA: TGTGCCAGCAGCGTTGAAGGGGGCGCCTATGGCTACACCTTC; CDR3: CASSVEGGAYGYTF
size: NA; J: TRBJ2-7; V: TRBV13; D: NA; DNA: TGTGCCAGCAGCGAACGAGCGAGAATTTACGAGCAGTACTTC; CDR3: CASSERARIYEQYF
size: NA; J: TRBJ2-1; V: TRBV30; D: NA; DNA: TGTGCCTGGAGGGAACAGGGAGGCAATGAGCAGTTCTTC; CDR3: CAWREQGGNEQFF
size: NA; J: TRBJ2-1; V: TRBV6-4; D: NA; DNA: TGTGCCAGCAGCGGGGGGCCAACCTACAATGAGCAGTTCTTC; CDR3: CASSGGPTYNEQFF
size: NA; J: TRBJ1-2; V: TRBV4-2; D: NA; DNA: TGTGCCAGCAGCCAAGAGACTCTTCATGGCTACACCTTC; CDR3: CASSQETLHGYTF
size: NA; J: TRBJ2-5; V: TRBV7-8; D: TRBD2; DNA: TGTGCCAGCAGCTTAGTAGCGGGTATCCAAGAGACCCAGTACTTC; CDR3: CASSLVAGIQETQYF
size: NA; J: TRBJ1-2; V: TRBV6-4; D: NA; DNA: TGTGCCAGCAGCAACTCCCTGGGAGGCTATGGCTACACCTTC; CDR3: CASSNSLGGYGYTF
size: NA; J: TRBJ1-2; V: TRBV12-5; D: NA; DNA: TGTGCTAGTGGTTTGGCGCAGGGTGGTTTAAGCTACACCTTC; CDR3: CASGLAQGGLSYTF
size: once; J: TRBJ1-2; V: TRBV25-1; D: NA; DNA: TGTGCCAGCAGTGAAAGGTCAGGCTATGGCTACACCTTC; CDR3: CASSERSGYGYTF
size: NA; J: TRBJ1-2; V: TRBV29-1; D: TRBD1; DNA: TGCAGCGTTGGACAGGGGGCATCCAACTATGGCTACACCTTC; CDR3: CSVGQGASNYGYTF
size: few; J: TRBJ1-1; V: TRBV27; D: NA; DNA: TGTGCCAGCAGTTTGCTCGAGCGTGTTTTTGGGACTGAAGCTTTCTTT; CDR3: CASSLLERVFGTEAFF
size: NA; J: TRBJ1-2; V: TRBV19; D: NA; DNA: TGTGCCAGTTTATCACAGGAGAACTATGGCTACACCTTC; CDR3: CASLSQENYGYTF
size: NA; J: TRBJ2-7; V: TRBV19; D: TRBD2; DNA: TGTGCCAGTAGTGTTCTAGCGGGATTAGAGTACGAGCAGTACTTC; CDR3: CASSVLAGLEYEQYF
size: NA; J: TRBJ2-1; V: TRBV11-2; D: NA; DNA: TGTGCCAGCAGCTCCGCCTATGAGCAGTTCTTC; CDR3: CASSSAYEQFF
size: once; J: TRBJ1-5; V: TRBV9; D: NA; DNA: TGTGCCAGCAGCCCCGGGGGGGATAATCAGCCCCAGCATTTT; CDR3: CASSPGGDNQPQHF
size: few; J: TRBJ2-7; V: TRBV7-9; D: TRBD2; DNA: TGTGCCAGCAGCTTAGGCGGGAGAAAGTACTTC; CDR3: CASSLGGRKYF
size: NA; J: TRBJ2-1; V: TRBV9; D: NA; DNA: TGTGCCAGCAGCGTGGAAATGGACTACAATGAGCAGTTCTTC; CDR3: CASSVEMDYNEQFF
size: NA; J: TRBJ1-3; V: TRBV7-3; D: NA; DNA: TGTGCCAGCAGCCCTTACGCCGGAGGGAACACCATATATTTT; CDR3: CASSPYAGGNTIYF
size: NA; J: TRBJ2-1; V: TRBV9; D: NA; DNA: TGTGCCAGCAGCGTAGAGACTACCTACAATGAGCAGTTCTTC; CDR3: CASSVETTYNEQFF
size: NA; J: TRBJ1-5; V: TRBV12-5; D: NA; DNA: TGTGCTAGTGCCGAACCCCAGAACAATCAGCCCCAGCATTTT; CDR3: CASAEPQNNQPQHF
size: NA; J: TRBJ1-6; V: TRBV6-1; D: TRBD1; DNA: TGTGCCAGCAGTGAGGGACAGGGGGTTTCACCCCTCCACTTT; CDR3: CASSEGQGVSPLHF
size: NA; J: TRBJ2-5; V: TRBV9; D: NA; DNA: TGTGCCAGCAGCGTTTGGGGAGAGGAGACCCAGTACTTC; CDR3: CASSVWGEETQYF
size: few; J: TRBJ1-4; V: TRBV27; D: NA; DNA: TGTGCCAGCAGTGGCACAGCTACAACTAATGAAAAACTGTTTTTT; CDR3: CASSGTATTNEKLFF
size: once; J: TRBJ1-2; V: TRBV4-1; D: TRBD1; DNA: TGCGCCAGCAGCCAAGTCTCAGGGGGCAACTATGGCTACGCCTTC; CDR3: CASSQVSGGNYGYAF
size: NA; J: TRBJ1-1; V: TRBV9; D: NA; DNA: TGTGCCAGCAGCGTAAAGAAGAACACTGAAGCTTTCTTT; CDR3: CASSVKKNTEAFF
size: few; J: TRBJ1-5; V: TRBV6-6; D: NA; DNA: TGTGCCAGCAGGCTGGGACCGCAGAACGCCCAGCATTTT; CDR3: CASRLGPQNAQHF
size: NA; J: TRBJ2-7; V: TRBV19; D: TRBD1; DNA: TGTGCCAGTACAGACAGGGGACTCCCCTACGAGCAGTACTTC; CDR3: CASTDRGLPYEQYF
size: once; J: TRBJ2-7; V: TRBV29-1; D: TRBD1; DNA: TGCAGCGTGGATCACAGGGGGTCGGGCTACGAGCAGTACTTC; CDR3: CSVDHRGSGYEQYF
size: medium-sized; J: TRBJ1-1; V: TRBV6-5; D: NA; DNA: TGTGCCAGCGTCCGATGGACTGAAGCTTTCTTT; CDR3: CASVRWTEAFF
size: NA; J: TRBJ1-4; V: TRBV7-6; D: NA; DNA: TGTGCCAGCAGCCCGGAGACAGGAACTAATGAAAAACTGTTTTTT; CDR3: CASSPETGTNEKLFF
size: NA; J: TRBJ2-1; V: TRBV11-2; D: NA; DNA: TGTGCCAGCAGCTTAGCGGGGGCCTACAATGAGCAGTTCTTC; CDR3: CASSLAGAYNEQFF
size: NA; J: TRBJ1-2; V: TRBV29-1; D: TRBD1; DNA: TGCAGCGTTACAGGGGGCGCTTCGAGTGGCTACACCTTC; CDR3: CSVTGGASSGYTF
size: NA; J: TRBJ2-1; V: TRBV11-3; D: NA; DNA: TGTGCCAGCAGCTTAGTTTTTAGGCTAGCTGGCAATGAGCAGTTCTTC; CDR3: CASSLVFRLAGNEQFF
size: NA; J: TRBJ2-3; V: TRBV9; D: NA; DNA: TGTGCCAGCAGCGCCTCCGGACGTGGTGAAGCGGATACGCAGTATTTT; CDR3: CASSASGRGEADTQYF